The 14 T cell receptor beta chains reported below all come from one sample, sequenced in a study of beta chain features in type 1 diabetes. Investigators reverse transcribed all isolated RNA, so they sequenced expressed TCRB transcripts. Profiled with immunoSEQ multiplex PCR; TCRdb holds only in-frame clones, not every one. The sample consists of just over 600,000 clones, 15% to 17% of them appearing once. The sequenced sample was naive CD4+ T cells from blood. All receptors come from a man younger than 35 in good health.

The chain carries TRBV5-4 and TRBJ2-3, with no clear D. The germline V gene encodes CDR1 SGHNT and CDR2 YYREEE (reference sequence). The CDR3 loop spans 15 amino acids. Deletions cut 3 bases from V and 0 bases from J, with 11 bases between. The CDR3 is CASSSPRDSTDTQYF. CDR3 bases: TGTGCCAGCAGCTCCCCTAGGGATAGCACAGATACGCAGTATTTT.

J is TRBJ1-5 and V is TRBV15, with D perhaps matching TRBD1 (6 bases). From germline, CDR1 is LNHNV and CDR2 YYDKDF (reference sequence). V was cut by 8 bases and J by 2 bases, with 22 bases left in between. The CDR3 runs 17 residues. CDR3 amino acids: CATSPRGRGARNQPQHF. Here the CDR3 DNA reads TGTGCCACCTCGCCCCGGGGGCGAGGGGCGCGCAATCAGCCCCAGCATTTT.

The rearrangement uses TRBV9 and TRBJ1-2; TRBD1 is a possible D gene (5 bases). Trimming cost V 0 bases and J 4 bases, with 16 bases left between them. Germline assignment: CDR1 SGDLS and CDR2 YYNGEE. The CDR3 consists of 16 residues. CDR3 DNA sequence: TGTGCCAGCAGCGTAGACCCCCGGGGCGGGGGCTATGGCTACACCTTC. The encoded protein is CASSVDPRGGGYGYTF.

CDR3 DNA sequence: TGTGCCAGCAGCTTAGCGCGGGTGGCCGACTACGAGCAGTACTTC. It is translated as CASSLARVADYEQYF. The chain employs TRBV7-9 and TRBJ2-7, with D perhaps matching TRBD2 (5 bases). The germline V gene has CDR1 SEHNR and CDR2 FQNEAQ (reference sequence). The CDR3 has 15 residues. Trimming took off 0 bases at V and 3 bases at J, with 12 bases between the two ends.

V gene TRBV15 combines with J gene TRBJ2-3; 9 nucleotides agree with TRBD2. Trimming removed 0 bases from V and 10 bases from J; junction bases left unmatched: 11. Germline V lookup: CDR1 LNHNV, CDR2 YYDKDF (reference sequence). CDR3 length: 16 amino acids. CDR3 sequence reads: CATSRDRSGGPGAQYF. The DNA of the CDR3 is TGTGCCACCAGCAGAGATCGTAGCGGGGGCCCTGGGGCGCAGTATTTT.

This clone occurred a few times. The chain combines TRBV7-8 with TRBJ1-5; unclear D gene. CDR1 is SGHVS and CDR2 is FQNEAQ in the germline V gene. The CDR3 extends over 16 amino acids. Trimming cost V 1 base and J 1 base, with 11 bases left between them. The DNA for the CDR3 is TGTGCCAGCAGCTTAGAAGTTCGGCGGAGCAATCAGCCCCAGCATTTT. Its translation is CASSLEVRRSNQPQHF.

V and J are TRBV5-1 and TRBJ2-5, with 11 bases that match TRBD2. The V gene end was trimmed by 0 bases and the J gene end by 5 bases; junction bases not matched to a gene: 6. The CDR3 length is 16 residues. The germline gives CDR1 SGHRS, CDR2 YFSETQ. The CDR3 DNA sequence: TGCGCCAGCAGCTTGGGATCTAGCGGGAGGTTGGAGACCCAGTACTTC. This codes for CASSLGSSGRLETQYF.

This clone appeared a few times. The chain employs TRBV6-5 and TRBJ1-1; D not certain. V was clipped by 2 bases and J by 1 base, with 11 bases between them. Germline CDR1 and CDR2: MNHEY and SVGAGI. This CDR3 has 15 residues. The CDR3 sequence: CASSYDLKPNTEAFF. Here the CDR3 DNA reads TGTGCCAGCAGTTACGATTTAAAACCGAACACTGAAGCTTTCTTT.

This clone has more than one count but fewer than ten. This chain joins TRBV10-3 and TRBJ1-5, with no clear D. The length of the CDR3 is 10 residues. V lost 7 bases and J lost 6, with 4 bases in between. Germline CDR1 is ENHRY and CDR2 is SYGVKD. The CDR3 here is CAIMGQPQHF. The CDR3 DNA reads TGTGCCATCATGGGTCAGCCCCAGCATTTT.

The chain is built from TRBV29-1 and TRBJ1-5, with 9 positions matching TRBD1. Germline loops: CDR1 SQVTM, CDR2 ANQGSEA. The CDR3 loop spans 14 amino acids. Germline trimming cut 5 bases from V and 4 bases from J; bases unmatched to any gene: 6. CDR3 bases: TGCAGCGTTCTTCAGACAGGGGGTAATCAGCCCCAGCATTTT. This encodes CSVLQTGGNQPQHF.

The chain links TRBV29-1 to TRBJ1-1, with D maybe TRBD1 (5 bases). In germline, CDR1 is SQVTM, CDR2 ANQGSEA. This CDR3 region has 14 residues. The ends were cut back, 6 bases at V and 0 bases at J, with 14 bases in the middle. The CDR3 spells CSVTGLIMNTEAFF. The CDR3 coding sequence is TGCAGCGTAACAGGACTTATCATGAACACTGAAGCTTTCTTT.

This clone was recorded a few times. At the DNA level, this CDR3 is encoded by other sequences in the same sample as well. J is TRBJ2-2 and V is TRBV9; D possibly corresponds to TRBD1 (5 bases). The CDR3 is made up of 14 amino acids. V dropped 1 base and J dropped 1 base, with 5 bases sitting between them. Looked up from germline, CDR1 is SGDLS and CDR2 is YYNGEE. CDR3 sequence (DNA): TGTGCCAGCAGCGTACAGGGGAACACCGGGGAGCTGTTTTTT. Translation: CASSVQGNTGELFF.

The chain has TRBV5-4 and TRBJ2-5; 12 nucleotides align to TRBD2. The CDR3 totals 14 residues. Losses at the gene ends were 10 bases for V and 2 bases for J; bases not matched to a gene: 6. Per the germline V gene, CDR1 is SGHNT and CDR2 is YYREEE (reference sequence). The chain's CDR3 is CAGASGRVQETQYF. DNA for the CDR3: TGTGCCGGGGCTAGCGGGAGGGTTCAAGAGACCCAGTACTTC.

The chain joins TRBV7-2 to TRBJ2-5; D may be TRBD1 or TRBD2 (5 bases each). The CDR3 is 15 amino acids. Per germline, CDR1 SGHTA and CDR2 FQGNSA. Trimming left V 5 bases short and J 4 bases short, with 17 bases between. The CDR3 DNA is TGTGCCAGCAGCCGTGGCCACCTGAGGGGAGAGACCCAGTACTTC. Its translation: CASSRGHLRGETQYF.